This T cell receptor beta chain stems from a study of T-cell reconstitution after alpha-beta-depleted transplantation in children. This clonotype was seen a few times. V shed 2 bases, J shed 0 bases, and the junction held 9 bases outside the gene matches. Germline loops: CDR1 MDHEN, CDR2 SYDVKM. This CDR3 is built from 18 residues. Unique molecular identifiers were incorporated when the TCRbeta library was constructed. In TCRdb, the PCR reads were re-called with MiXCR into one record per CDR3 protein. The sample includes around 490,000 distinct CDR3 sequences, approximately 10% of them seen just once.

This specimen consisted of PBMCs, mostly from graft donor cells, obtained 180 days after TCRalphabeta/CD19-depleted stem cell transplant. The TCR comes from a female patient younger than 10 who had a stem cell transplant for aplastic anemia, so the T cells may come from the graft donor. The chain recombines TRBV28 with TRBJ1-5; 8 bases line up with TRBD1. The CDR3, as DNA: TGTGCCAGCAGTTTACGGGGGACAGGAGTTTATAGCAATCAGCCCCAGCATTTT. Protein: CASSLRGTGVYSNQPQHF.